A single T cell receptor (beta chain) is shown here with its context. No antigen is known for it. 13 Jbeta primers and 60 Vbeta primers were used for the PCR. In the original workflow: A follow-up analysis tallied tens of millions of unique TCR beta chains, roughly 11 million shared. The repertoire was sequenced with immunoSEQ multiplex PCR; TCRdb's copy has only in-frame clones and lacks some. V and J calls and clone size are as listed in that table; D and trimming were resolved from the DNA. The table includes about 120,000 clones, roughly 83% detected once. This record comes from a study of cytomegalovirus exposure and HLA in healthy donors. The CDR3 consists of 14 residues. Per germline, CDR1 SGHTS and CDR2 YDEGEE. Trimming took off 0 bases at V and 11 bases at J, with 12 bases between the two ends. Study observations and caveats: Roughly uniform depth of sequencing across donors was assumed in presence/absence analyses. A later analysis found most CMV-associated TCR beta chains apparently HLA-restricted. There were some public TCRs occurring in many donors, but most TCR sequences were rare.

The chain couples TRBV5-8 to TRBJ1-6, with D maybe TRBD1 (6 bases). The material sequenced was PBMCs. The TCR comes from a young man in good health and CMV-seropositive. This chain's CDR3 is CASSLDRTEAPLHF. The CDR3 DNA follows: TGTGCCAGCAGCTTGGATCGGACAGAGGCACCCCTCCACTTT. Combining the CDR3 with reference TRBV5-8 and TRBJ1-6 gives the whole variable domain EAGVTQSPTHLIKTRGQQATLRCSPISGHTSVYWYQQALGLGLQFLLWYDEGEERNRGNFPPRFSGRQFPNYSSELNVNALELEDSALYLCASSLDRTEAPLHFGNGTRLTVT.